This T cell receptor (beta chain) was captured in a study of neurological immune-mediated disorders. From the 5' RACE reads, TCRdb called clonotypes with MiXCR, one entry per CDR3 protein. This sample has 35,000 to 40,000 distinct CDR3 sequences, with around a tenth found just once. The CDR3 loop spans 16 amino acids. V was clipped by 3 bases and J by 1 base; unmatched bases: 7. Germline CDR1 and CDR2: SGHTA and FQGNSA. The sequencing sample was made of CD4+ T cells from blood. The J gene is TRBJ1-1, the V gene TRBV7-2, with 8 bases identical to TRBD1. This receptor was obtained from a woman aged 25-40 years with HTLV-1-associated myelopathy (HAM/TSP). The CDR3 here is CASSFVAGGRNTEAFF. The CDR3 DNA reads as TGTGCCAGCAGCTTTGTGGCAGGGGGCAGGAACACTGAAGCTTTCTTT.